Below are 30 T cell receptor beta chains sequenced from a single sample in a study of vaccination effects on CD4 cells after COVID-19. Data came from immunoSEQ multiplex PCR; TCRdb stores just in-frame clones and leaves some out. The table records 24,000 or so clones, approximately 69% of them present only once. These TCRs are of unknown antigen specificity. In the ViraFEST assay, antigen-specific CD4+ clonotypes were identified by expansion after peptide-pool stimulation. Culture proceeded for more than 8 days, and CD4+ T cells were then isolated. This individual tested PCR-positive for SARS-CoV-2 infection between March and December 2020. Here the sequenced sample was CD4+ T cells from PBMCs cultured with SARS-CoV-2 spike peptides, taken before COVID-19 vaccination. The receptors stem from a human donor who had a prior SARS-CoV-2 infection.

The CDR3, as DNA: TGTGCCAGCAGCCAAGGTCGCGCGCTTACAGATACGCAGTATTTT. Translating it yields CASSQGRALTDTQYF. The chain carries TRBV4-2 and TRBJ2-3, with no clear D. The CDR3 totals 15 residues. The ends were cut back, 1 base at V and 3 bases at J, with 11 bases in the middle. Per the germline V gene, CDR1 is LGHNA and CDR2 is YNFKEQ.

The chain carries TRBV5-6 and TRBJ1-2; 9 bases agree with TRBD1. The CDR3 has 15 residues. CDR1 is SGHDT, CDR2 YYEEEE, per germline. The J segment lost 7 bases and the V segment lost 4 bases, leaving 11 bases of the junction unmatched. CDR3: CASSATWTGVGGYTF. CDR3 bases: TGTGCCAGCAGCGCGACCTGGACAGGGGTTGGTGGCTACACCTTC. Combining the CDR3 with reference TRBV5-6 and TRBJ1-2 gives the whole variable domain DAGVTQSPTHLIKTRGQQVTLRCSPKSGHDTVSWYQQALGQGPQFIFQYYEEEERQRGNFPDRFSGHQFPNYSSELNVNALLLGDSALYLCASSATWTGVGGYTFGSGTRLTVV.

V is TRBV21-1 and J is TRBJ2-7. TRBV21-1 is a pseudogene. The CDR3 length is 15 residues. The CDR3 region has the DNA TGTGCCAGCAGCAAAGTAACATGTGGCTTCGGCGAGCAGTACTTC. Its translation: CASSKVTCGFGEQYF.

This clone was counted a few times. The V call is TRBV6-5, the J call TRBJ1-5; 7 bases are a match to TRBD1. V lost 6 bases and J lost 4; bases outside the gene matches: 9. Germline V gene sequence: CDR1 MNHEY, CDR2 SVGAGI. CDR3 length: 15 residues. The CDR3 DNA reads TGTGCCAGCAGGAAATGGCAACAGGGGAATCAGCCCCAGCATTTT. This encodes CASRKWQQGNQPQHF.

V usage is TRBV19 and J usage is TRBJ1-2; TRBD1 agrees at 7 bases. CDR1 LNHDA and CDR2 SQIVND come from the germline V gene (reference sequence). CDR3 length: 15 amino acids. After removal of 4 bases from V and 0 bases from J, the junction contained 5 bases not matched to a gene. CDR3: CASSTGQEANYGYTF. For the CDR3, the DNA is TGTGCCAGTAGTACCGGACAGGAGGCTAACTATGGCTACACCTTC.

CDR3 in amino acids: CASSRDRVSGANVLTF. The CDR3 DNA sequence: TGCGCCAGCAGCCGGGACAGGGTGTCTGGGGCCAACGTCCTGACTTTC. The V call is TRBV4-1, the J call TRBJ2-6, with TRBD1 matching 9 bases. V shed 4 bases and J 1 base; nucleotides not matched to a gene: 2. CDR1 and CDR2 from the germline V gene are MGHRA and YSYEKL. The length of the CDR3 is 16 residues.

The rearrangement links TRBV9 to TRBJ2-1, with D perhaps TRBD2 (6 bases). CDR1 is SGDLS, CDR2 YYNGEE, per germline. V lost 0 bases, J lost 6 bases, and 13 bases lay in between. The CDR3 spans 15 residues. CDR3 nucleotides: TGTGCCAGCAGCGTAGCTACCTCTAGCGTCAATGAGCAGTTCTTC. This encodes CASSVATSSVNEQFF.

This clone is classed as medium-sized. The rearrangement uses TRBV12-5 and TRBJ2-1; tentatively, D is TRBD1 (5 bases). Germline V gene lookup returns CDR1 LGHNT and CDR2 FRNRAP. The CDR3 contains 19 residues. V lost 0 bases to trimming and J lost 9 bases, with 27 bases between them. CDR3 protein: CASGLVLFGQGRVGAEQFF. The CDR3 coding sequence is TGTGCTAGTGGTTTGGTACTGTTTGGCCAGGGTCGAGTTGGAGCTGAGCAGTTCTTC.

The J gene is TRBJ1-1, the V gene TRBV18; D gene unclear. V dropped 3 bases and J dropped 4 bases, with 18 bases sitting between them. The CDR3 has 16 amino acids. Germline assignment: CDR1 KGHSH and CDR2 LQKENI. For the CDR3, the DNA is TGTGCCAGCTCACCGAGCTCGGCCAGAGTTTTCACTGAAGCTTTCTTT. It yields the protein CASSPSSARVFTEAFF.

The rearrangement uses TRBV2 and TRBJ1-3, with D maybe TRBD1 (5 bases). V was cut by 8 bases and J by 0 bases, with 14 bases left in between. Germline V gene lookup returns CDR1 SNHLY and CDR2 FYNNEI. The CDR3 loop spans 15 amino acids. Here the CDR3 reads CASAFRQLSGNTIYF. The DNA of the CDR3 is TGTGCCAGCGCCTTCCGACAGCTCTCTGGAAACACCATATATTTT.

This chain uses TRBV5-8 with TRBJ1-5; no clear D. The CDR3 runs 15 residues. Germline-derived CDR1 and CDR2 are SGHTS and YDEGEE. Trimming stripped 4 bases from V and 4 bases from J, with 15 bases between. As DNA, the CDR3 is TGTGCCAGCAGCGTAGGACGTCTACGTAATCAGCCCCAGCATTTT. It encodes CASSVGRLRNQPQHF.

This chain links TRBV5-6 with TRBJ1-1, with TRBD1 identical over 8 bases. Trimming at V came to 1 base and at J to 5 bases, leaving 10 bases not matched to a gene. CDR3 size: 16 residues. CDR1 and CDR2 from the germline V gene are SGHDT and YYEEEE. CDR3 residues: CASSLYSQGAWTEAFF. DNA for the CDR3: TGTGCCAGCAGCTTGTATAGTCAGGGGGCTTGGACTGAAGCTTTCTTT. Complete variable domain (other parts from reference TRBV5-6 and TRBJ1-1): DAGVTQSPTHLIKTRGQQVTLRCSPKSGHDTVSWYQQALGQGPQFIFQYYEEEERQRGNFPDRFSGHQFPNYSSELNVNALLLGDSALYLCASSLYSQGAWTEAFFGQGTRLTVV.

The chain links TRBV7-6 to TRBJ2-1; 11 bases are a match to TRBD2. This CDR3 contains 15 residues. The V segment lost 5 bases and the J segment 4 bases; nucleotides outside the gene matches: 4. The germline gives CDR1 SGHVS, CDR2 FNYEAQ. The CDR3 nucleotides read TGTGCCAGCAGCATAACTAGCGGGAGTTACAATGAGCAGTTCTTC. Its translation: CASSITSGSYNEQFF.

Only a few counts were recorded for this clone. The chain joins TRBV5-1 to TRBJ1-1; D call uncertain. Trimming took off 1 base at V and 1 base at J, with 8 bases between the two ends. The germline V gene has CDR1 SGHRS and CDR2 YFSETQ. The CDR3 consists of 14 residues. The CDR3 loop reads CASSLSAENTEAFF. The CDR3 nucleotides read TGCGCCAGCAGCTTGTCAGCAGAGAACACTGAAGCTTTCTTT.

This sequence joins TRBV29-1 and TRBJ2-3, with 7 bases matching TRBD2. The trim removed 4 bases at V and 4 bases at J, leaving 8 bases unmatched. CDR1 and CDR2 (germline): SQVTM, ANQGSEA. CDR3 length: 14 residues. CDR3 bases: TGCAGCGTTGGTGGGGGTGCGGGAGCAGATACGCAGTATTTT. It codes for CSVGGGAGADTQYF.

This clone occurred a few times. The rearrangement joins TRBV15 to TRBJ2-3, with D possibly TRBD1 on 6 matching bases. The CDR3 is 18 residues long. Looked up from germline, CDR1 is LNHNV and CDR2 is YYDKDF (reference sequence). V lost 0 bases and J 0 bases, leaving 16 bases between the germline ends. This CDR3 reads CATSRDQYTGRSTDTQYF. Written as DNA, the CDR3 is TGTGCCACCAGCAGAGATCAATATACAGGGAGAAGCACAGATACGCAGTATTTT.

The chain carries TRBV6-2 or TRBV6-3 and TRBJ1-5; unclear D gene. Germline CDR1 reads MNHEY; CDR2 reads SVGEGT. The CDR3 is made up of 12 amino acids. Trimming removed 5 bases from V and 4 bases from J, with 6 bases in between. The CDR3 coding sequence is TGTGCCAGCAGTGATGGGAATCAGCCCCAGCATTTT. Protein product: CASSDGNQPQHF.

This clone was detected a few times. The CDR3 DNA is TGTGCCAGCAGCTTGACTCTGGGAGGCGTTCGTCAGCCCCAGCATTTT. Its protein is CASSLTLGGVRQPQHF. The gene calls are TRBV5-5 and TRBJ1-5; no firm D call. The CDR3 is made up of 16 amino acids. The V end lost 1 base, the J end lost 6 bases, and 17 bases lay between the germline ends. Germline CDR1 SGHKS, CDR2 YYEKEE (reference sequence).

This clone has a single count. The chain uses TRBV4-2 and TRBJ2-1; no reliable D call. The CDR3 has 14 residues. V lost 3 bases and J lost 8, with 14 bases in between. Germline loops: CDR1 LGHNA, CDR2 YNFKEQ. The CDR3 is CASSQDRGRHEQFF. The DNA for the CDR3 is TGTGCCAGCAGCCAGGACCGAGGTCGCCATGAGCAGTTCTTC.

This clone was found a few times. The chain employs TRBV18 and TRBJ1-1; D possibly corresponds to TRBD1 (5 bases). CDR3 length: 14 residues. Trimming stripped 3 bases from V and 7 bases from J, with 15 bases between. From germline, CDR1 is KGHSH and CDR2 LQKENI. CDR3 sequence (DNA): TGTGCCAGCTCACCTAATCAGGGCCCGCTTGAAGCTTTCTTT. Its translation is CASSPNQGPLEAFF.

This clone showed up just once. The rearrangement uses TRBV27 and TRBJ2-1, with a possible D match to TRBD2 (6 bases). V was shortened by 8 bases and J by 4 bases, with 15 bases between the two germline ends. Germline assignment: CDR1 MNHEY and CDR2 SMNVEV (reference sequence). CDR3 length: 14 residues. The CDR3 protein is CASHTGTGYNEQFF. CDR3 bases: TGTGCCAGCCATACCGGGACTGGATACAATGAGCAGTTCTTC.

In its sample, this clone was seen a few times. The chain combines TRBV5-1 with TRBJ1-1, with D perhaps TRBD1 (5 bases). From germline, CDR1 is SGHRS and CDR2 YFSETQ. Trimming shortened V by 4 bases and J by 1 base, and 8 bases separated the two germline ends. The CDR3 spans 13 residues. CDR3 sequence: CASSHQGNTEAFF. For the CDR3, the DNA is TGCGCCAGCAGCCATCAGGGGAACACTGAAGCTTTCTTT.

The rearrangement joins TRBV18 to TRBJ1-4; 9 bases line up with TRBD1. Germline V lookup: CDR1 KGHSH, CDR2 LQKENI. This CDR3 has 16 residues. The V segment lost 4 bases and the J segment 7 bases; nucleotides outside the gene matches: 10. Written as DNA, the CDR3 is TGTGCCAGCTCACGCTCCCTACAGGGGGCAAGTGAAAAACTGTTTTTT. Residues: CASSRSLQGASEKLFF.

Concerning this clone itself: A read error may account for a junction end that differs from germline. The chain has TRBV3-1 (or the pseudogene TRBV3-2) and TRBJ1-3; D is unclear. The CDR3 covers 14 residues. Germline loops: CDR1 LGHDT, CDR2 YNNKEL (reference sequence). The CDR3 sequence: CASTQRESGNTIYF. The CDR3 DNA reads TGTGCCAGCACCCAAAGGGAGTCTGGAAACACCATATATTTT.

The chain combines TRBV3-1 (or the pseudogene TRBV3-2) with TRBJ2-3; D is perhaps TRBD1 (6 bases). The CDR3 consists of 15 residues. Germline V gene lookup returns CDR1 LGHDT and CDR2 YNNKEL (reference sequence). Trimming cost V 1 base and J 4 bases, with 12 bases left between them. Written as DNA, the CDR3 is TGTGCCAGCAGCCAAGCTATCTCAGGGGCAGATACGCAGTATTTT. This sequence encodes CASSQAISGADTQYF.

The CDR3 DNA follows: TGTGCCAGCAGCTTAGCAGACTCGAGCTACGAGCAGTACTTC. It encodes CASSLADSSYEQYF. The chain uses TRBV7-9 and TRBJ2-7, with unresolved D. V was trimmed by 0 bases and J by 3 bases, leaving 9 bases between them. Germline V gene sequence: CDR1 SEHNR, CDR2 FQNEAQ (reference sequence). The length of the CDR3 is 14 residues. The full variable domain, completed using reference TRBV7-9 and TRBJ2-7, is DTGVSQNPRHKITKRGQNVTFRCDPISEHNRLYWYRQTLGQGPEFLTYFQNEAQLEKSRLLSDRFSAERPKGSFSTLEIQRTEQGDSAMYLCASSLADSSYEQYFGPGTRLTVT.

This chain connects TRBV12-5 to TRBJ1-5; 9 nucleotides agree with TRBD1. There are 13 residues in the CDR3. Germline values: CDR1 LGHNT, CDR2 FRNRAP. Unmatched junction bases numbered 2, after V lost 6 bases and J lost 5 bases. In DNA, the CDR3 is TGTGCTAGTGGCTGGGACAGGGATCAGCCCCAGCATTTT. Amino acids: CASGWDRDQPQHF. The variable domain in full, completed from reference TRBV12-5 and TRBJ1-5, reads DARVTQTPRHKVTEMGQEVTMRCQPILGHNTVFWYRQTMMQGLELLAYFRNRAPLDDSGMPKDRFSAEMPDATLATLKIQPSEPRDSAVYFCASGWDRDQPQHFGDGTRLSIL.

The chain is built from TRBV10-3 and TRBJ1-1; D gene unclear. CDR1 is ENHRY and CDR2 is SYGVKD in the germline V gene. Trimming took off 0 bases at V and 1 base at J, with 9 bases between the two ends. CDR3 size: 15 residues. CDR3 nucleotides: TGTGCCATCAGTGAGTCAGGCACTCAGAACACTGAAGCTTTCTTT. Protein sequence: CAISESGTQNTEAFF.

This clone has a count of ten or more. The gene calls are TRBV5-1 and TRBJ2-5, with 7 nucleotides matching TRBD2. This CDR3 has 13 residues. The junction had 1 base not matched to a gene; V was cut back by 0 bases and J by 5 bases. Looked up from germline, CDR1 is SGHRS and CDR2 is YFSETQ. CDR3 nucleotide sequence: TGCGCCAGCAGCTTGGAGGGAGGGGAGACCCAGTACTTC. It is translated as CASSLEGGETQYF.

The sample holds a few counts of this clone. CDR3 region: CSASSPKQGTEAFF. The CDR3 DNA reads TGCAGTGCGAGTAGTCCCAAACAGGGCACTGAAGCTTTCTTT. This chain links TRBV20-1 with TRBJ1-1; possibly TRBD1 for D (6 bases). The germline V and J ends were trimmed by 6 bases and 4 bases, with 18 bases remaining between them. This CDR3 region has 14 residues. Looked up from germline, CDR1 is DFQATT and CDR2 is SNEGSKA (reference sequence).